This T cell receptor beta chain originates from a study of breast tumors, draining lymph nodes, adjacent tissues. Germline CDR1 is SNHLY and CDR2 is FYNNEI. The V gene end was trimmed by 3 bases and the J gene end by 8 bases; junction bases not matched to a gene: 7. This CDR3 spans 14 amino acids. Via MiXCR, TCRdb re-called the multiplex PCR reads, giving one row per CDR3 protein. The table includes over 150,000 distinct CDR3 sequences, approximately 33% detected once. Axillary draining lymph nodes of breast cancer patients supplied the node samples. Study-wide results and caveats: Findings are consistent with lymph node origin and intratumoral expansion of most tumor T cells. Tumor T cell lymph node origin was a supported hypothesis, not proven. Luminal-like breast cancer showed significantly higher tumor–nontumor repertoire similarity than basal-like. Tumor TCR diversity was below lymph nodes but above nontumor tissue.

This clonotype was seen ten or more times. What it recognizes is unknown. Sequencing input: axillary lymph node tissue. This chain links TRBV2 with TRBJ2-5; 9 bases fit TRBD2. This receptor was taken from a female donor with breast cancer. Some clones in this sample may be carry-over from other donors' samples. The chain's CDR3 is CASSDSTSGGTQYF. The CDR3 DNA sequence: TGTGCCAGCAGTGACTCGACTAGCGGCGGAACCCAGTACTTC.